This T cell receptor (beta chain) is drawn from a study of human CD8 memory T cell subsets. Exhausted-like traits marked the TPEX cells, which were CCR7+ PD-1+ TIGIT+ early memory CD8+ T cells. UMI-labeled 5' RACE generated the TCR beta libraries. TCRdb re-called the 5' RACE reads; one entry per CDR3 protein, DNA not given. The sample shows some 7,000 distinct CDR3 sequences, and around a quarter sits with its ten largest clones. The germline V gene has CDR1 MNHEY and CDR2 SMNVEV (reference sequence). The CDR3 sequence is 14 residues long. This clonotype originated in a human donor in good health. The rearrangement joins TRBV27 to TRBJ1-1. Specimen: CD8+ T cells from PBMCs. The CDR3 loop is CASSLSHSNTEAFF.